This T cell receptor beta chain was observed in a study of blood T cell repertoires in COVID-19. On the study more broadly: Italy, Spain and the United States were the sources of the convalescent and acute COVID-19 samples.

Methods used by the authors: Amplification from reference gene primers served as the basis for estimated nucleated cell counts. The table came from immunoSEQ multiplex PCR; TCRdb's copy has only in-frame clones and leaves some out. V and J calls and clone size are as listed in that table; D and trimming were resolved from the DNA. The data contain 110,000 or so clones, 85% of them singletons. Germline V gene data show CDR1 as LGHNT and CDR2 as FRNRAP. V was pared by 4 bases and J by 9 bases, with 15 bases of the junction left unmatched. The CDR3 sequence is 15 residues long. The chain links TRBV12-5 to TRBJ2-7; 7 bases are a match to TRBD2. The sample was peripheral blood. This sequence originates from a human donor in a cohort sampled during active COVID-19. CDR3 sequence (DNA): TGTGCTAGTGGTTCGGGGGGAGCTACCCAGGTGGTGCAGTACTTC. Protein sequence: CASGSGGATQVVQYF.